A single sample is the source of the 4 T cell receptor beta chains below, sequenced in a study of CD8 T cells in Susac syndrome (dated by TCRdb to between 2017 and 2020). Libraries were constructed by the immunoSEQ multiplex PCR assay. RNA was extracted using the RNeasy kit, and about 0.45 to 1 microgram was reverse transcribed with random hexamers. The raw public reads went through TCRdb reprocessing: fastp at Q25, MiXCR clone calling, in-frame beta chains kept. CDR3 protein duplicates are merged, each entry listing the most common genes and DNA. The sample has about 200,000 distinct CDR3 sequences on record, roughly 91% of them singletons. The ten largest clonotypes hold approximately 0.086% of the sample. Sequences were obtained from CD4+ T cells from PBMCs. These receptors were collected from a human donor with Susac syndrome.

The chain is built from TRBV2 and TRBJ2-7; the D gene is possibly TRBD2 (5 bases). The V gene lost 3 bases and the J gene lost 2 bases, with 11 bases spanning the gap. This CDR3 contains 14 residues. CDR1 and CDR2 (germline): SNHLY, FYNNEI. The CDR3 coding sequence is TGTGCCAGCAGTGAGAGGGCCCCACCCTACGAGCAGTACTTC. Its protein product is CASSERAPPYEQYF.

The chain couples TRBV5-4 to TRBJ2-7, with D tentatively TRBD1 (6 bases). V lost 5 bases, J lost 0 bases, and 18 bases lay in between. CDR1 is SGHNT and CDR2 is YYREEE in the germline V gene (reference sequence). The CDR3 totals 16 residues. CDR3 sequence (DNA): TGTGCCAGCAGTCAATTCGGACAGCCTATCTCCTACGAGCAGTACTTC. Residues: CASSQFGQPISYEQYF. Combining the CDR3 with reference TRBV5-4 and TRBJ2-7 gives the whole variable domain ETGVTQSPTHLIKTRGQQVTLRCSSQSGHNTVSWYQQALGQGPQFIFQYYREEENGRGNFPPRFSGLQFPNYSSELNVNALELDDSALYLCASSQFGQPISYEQYFGPGTRLTVT.

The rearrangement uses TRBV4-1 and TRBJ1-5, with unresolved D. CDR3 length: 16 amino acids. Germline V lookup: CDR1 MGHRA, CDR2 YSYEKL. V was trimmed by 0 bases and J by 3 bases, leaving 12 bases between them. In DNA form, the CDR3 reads TGCGCCAGCAGCCAAGAACGGACGGTGAACAATCAGCCCCAGCATTTT. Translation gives CASSQERTVNNQPQHF.

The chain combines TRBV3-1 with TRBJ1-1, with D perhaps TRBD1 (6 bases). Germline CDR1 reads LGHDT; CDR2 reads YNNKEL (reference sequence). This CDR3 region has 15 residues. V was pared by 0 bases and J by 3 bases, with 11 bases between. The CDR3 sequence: CASSQDSGEHTEAFF. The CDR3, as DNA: TGTGCCAGCAGCCAAGACTCAGGGGAACACACTGAAGCTTTCTTT.